These T cell receptor beta chains were read from a single sample in a study of blood T cells in healthy people across ages. TCRdb redid the calling of the 5' RACE reads with MiXCR, one entry per CDR3 protein. Of some 710,000 distinct CDR3 sequences in the sample, 35% to 60% were seen once. Sequencing was done on a sample of blood. The receptor set was obtained from an elderly man in good health. CDR3s include the opening cysteine and the closing phenylalanine or tryptophan. The order of the fields is V gene, J gene, clone size, D gene, CDR3 DNA, CDR3 protein. The D gene is left open where the match is weak. For some rows the clone size is stated as once, few or many, or as a class when expanded; others skip it.

TRBV2	TRBJ2-7	NA	TRBD2	TGTGCCAGCAGTGTAACTAGCGACTACGAGCAGTACTTC	CASSVTSDYEQYF
TRBV20-1	TRBJ2-1	few	TRBD2	TGCAGTGCCTCTTCGGGACTAGCGGAATACAATGAGCAGTTCTTC	CSASSGLAEYNEQFF
TRBV12-3/TRBV12-4	TRBJ2-3	NA	TRBD2	TGTGCCAGCAGTTTAGCGGGGACTAGCAGAGGAACGCAGTATTTT	CASSLAGTSRGTQYF
TRBV7-2	TRBJ1-6	NA	NA	TGTGCCACTGGGGGGGTGAATTCACCCCTCCACTTT	CATGGVNSPLHF
TRBV10-3	TRBJ2-7	few	TRBD2	TGTGCCATCAGTGAGAGCGGGGAGGTCTACGAGCAGTACTTC	CAISESGEVYEQYF
TRBV15	TRBJ1-1	NA	NA	TGTGCCACCAGCAGAGATAGGGCCGGGTCGAACACTGAAGCTTTCTTT	CATSRDRAGSNTEAFF
TRBV7-3	TRBJ2-2	NA	NA	TGTGCCAGCAGACCAGATACGAACACCGGGGAGCTGTTTTTT	CASRPDTNTGELFF
TRBV20-1	TRBJ2-7	few	TRBD2	TGCAGTGCTAGAGCTCCTCCCGGGACTAGCGGGAGGAGCTCCTACGAGCAGTACTTC	CSARAPPGTSGRSSYEQYF
TRBV7-2	TRBJ2-5	NA	TRBD2	TGTGCCAGCAGTGCTAGCGGGAGCTGGGAGACCCAGTACTTC	CASSASGSWETQYF
TRBV5-1	TRBJ1-2	NA	NA	TGCGCCAGCAGCCACACAGGCGTCACTAGCTATGGCTACACCTTC	CASSHTGVTSYGYTF
TRBV7-2	TRBJ2-3	many	NA	TGTGCCAGCAGCGAGGACAGTCGAGATACGCAGTATTTT	CASSEDSRDTQYF
TRBV7-2	TRBJ2-5	NA	NA	TGTGCCAGCAGCTTCATCCCTAGAGGAGAGACCCAGTACTTC	CASSFIPRGETQYF
TRBV10-3	TRBJ2-5	few	NA	TGTGCCACCCCGAGTGGGCGACAAGAGACCCAGTACTTC	CATPSGRQETQYF
TRBV7-3	TRBJ2-1	few	NA	TGTGCCAGCAGCCCTGGTCTATTGCGCAGCTCCTACAATGAGCAGTTCTTC	CASSPGLLRSSYNEQFF
TRBV20-1	TRBJ1-2	once	NA	TGCAGTGCTGCCCGGACGGTCGGAAACTATGGCTACACCTTC	CSAARTVGNYGYTF
TRBV6-2/TRBV6-3	TRBJ2-5	NA	TRBD2	TGTGCCAGCAGTTACTCGACTAGCGGGAGGACAACTCATATAGATCAAGAGACCCAGTACTTC	CASSYSTSGRTTHIDQETQYF
TRBV10-3	TRBJ2-1	NA	TRBD1	TGTACCATCAGCCCGGACAGGGGGCACTACAATGAGCAGTTCTTC	CTISPDRGHYNEQFF
TRBV9	TRBJ2-1	many	NA	TGTGCCAGCAGCGTAGAGACAGCCCCCGGGGAGCAGTTCTTC	CASSVETAPGEQFF
TRBV29-1	TRBJ1-2	few	NA	TGCAGCGTTGAATGGCAGAACTATGGCTACACCTTC	CSVEWQNYGYTF
TRBV9	TRBJ2-7	NA	NA	TGTGCCAGCAGCGTACTGCCAGGGAGCTCCTACGAGCAGTACTTC	CASSVLPGSSYEQYF
TRBV18	TRBJ2-1	NA	NA	TGTGCCAGCTCACCACCAGGCCTCTACAATGAGCAGTTCTTC	CASSPPGLYNEQFF
TRBV19	TRBJ1-1	NA	NA	TGTGCCAGTAGCCCCCCGGCGGGAAGGAACACCGAAGCTTTCTTT	CASSPPAGRNTEAFF
TRBV7-2	TRBJ1-1	few	NA	TGTGCCAGCAGCTTATGGGGGGACTTTGAAGCTTTCTTT	CASSLWGDFEAFF
TRBV29-1	TRBJ1-4	once	NA	TGCAGCGTTGAAGATCGGAGCGCAACTAATGAAAAACTGTTTTTT	CSVEDRSATNEKLFF
TRBV5-1	TRBJ1-2	NA	NA	TGCGCCAGCAGCTTGGACATCAACTATGGCTACACCTTC	CASSLDINYGYTF
TRBV4-3	TRBJ2-2	NA	TRBD2	TGCGCCAGCAGCCAACGCGGCGGGGGGAACACCAGGGAGCTGTTTTTT	CASSQRGGGNTRELFF
TRBV29-1	TRBJ2-1	NA	TRBD2	TGCAGCGTTGAATTGTGGCAAAGGACTAGCGGAATCAATGAGCAGTTCTTC	CSVELWQRTSGINEQFF